This T cell receptor (beta chain) stems from a study of glioma-infiltrating T cells. Using RNA template, CDR3s of TCR alpha and beta were amplified with iRepertoire arm-PCR. One-step reverse transcription and amplification started from around 100-400 ng of tissue mRNA or PBMC total RNA. TCRdb used MiXCR to reprocess the multiplex PCR reads, holding one entry per CDR3 protein. The sample records around 100,000 distinct CDR3 sequences, roughly 30% being singletons. Study results and caveats: Only very few CDR3 sequences appeared in both tissue and blood. Tissue-blood divergence was below expectation in non-neoplastic patients, above in gliomas.

V shed 3 bases and J shed 4 bases, with 15 bases lying between them. This CDR3 spans 15 amino acids. CDR1 is MNHEY and CDR2 is SVGEGT in the germline V gene. In its sample, this clonotype was seen a few times. Its antigen remains unknown. The source material was glioma tissue, nonneoplastic brain tissue, or PBMCs (not recorded which). The sequence was obtained from a human donor with low-grade glioma or glioblastoma, undergoing nonglioma brain surgery, or in good health (not recorded which). The V gene is TRBV6-2 or TRBV6-3, the J gene TRBJ2-5, with D hard to call. The CDR3 DNA reads TGTGCCAGCAGTTATCCTCGGATGCTCCCAGAGACCCAGTACTTC. This sequence encodes CASSYPRMLPETQYF.